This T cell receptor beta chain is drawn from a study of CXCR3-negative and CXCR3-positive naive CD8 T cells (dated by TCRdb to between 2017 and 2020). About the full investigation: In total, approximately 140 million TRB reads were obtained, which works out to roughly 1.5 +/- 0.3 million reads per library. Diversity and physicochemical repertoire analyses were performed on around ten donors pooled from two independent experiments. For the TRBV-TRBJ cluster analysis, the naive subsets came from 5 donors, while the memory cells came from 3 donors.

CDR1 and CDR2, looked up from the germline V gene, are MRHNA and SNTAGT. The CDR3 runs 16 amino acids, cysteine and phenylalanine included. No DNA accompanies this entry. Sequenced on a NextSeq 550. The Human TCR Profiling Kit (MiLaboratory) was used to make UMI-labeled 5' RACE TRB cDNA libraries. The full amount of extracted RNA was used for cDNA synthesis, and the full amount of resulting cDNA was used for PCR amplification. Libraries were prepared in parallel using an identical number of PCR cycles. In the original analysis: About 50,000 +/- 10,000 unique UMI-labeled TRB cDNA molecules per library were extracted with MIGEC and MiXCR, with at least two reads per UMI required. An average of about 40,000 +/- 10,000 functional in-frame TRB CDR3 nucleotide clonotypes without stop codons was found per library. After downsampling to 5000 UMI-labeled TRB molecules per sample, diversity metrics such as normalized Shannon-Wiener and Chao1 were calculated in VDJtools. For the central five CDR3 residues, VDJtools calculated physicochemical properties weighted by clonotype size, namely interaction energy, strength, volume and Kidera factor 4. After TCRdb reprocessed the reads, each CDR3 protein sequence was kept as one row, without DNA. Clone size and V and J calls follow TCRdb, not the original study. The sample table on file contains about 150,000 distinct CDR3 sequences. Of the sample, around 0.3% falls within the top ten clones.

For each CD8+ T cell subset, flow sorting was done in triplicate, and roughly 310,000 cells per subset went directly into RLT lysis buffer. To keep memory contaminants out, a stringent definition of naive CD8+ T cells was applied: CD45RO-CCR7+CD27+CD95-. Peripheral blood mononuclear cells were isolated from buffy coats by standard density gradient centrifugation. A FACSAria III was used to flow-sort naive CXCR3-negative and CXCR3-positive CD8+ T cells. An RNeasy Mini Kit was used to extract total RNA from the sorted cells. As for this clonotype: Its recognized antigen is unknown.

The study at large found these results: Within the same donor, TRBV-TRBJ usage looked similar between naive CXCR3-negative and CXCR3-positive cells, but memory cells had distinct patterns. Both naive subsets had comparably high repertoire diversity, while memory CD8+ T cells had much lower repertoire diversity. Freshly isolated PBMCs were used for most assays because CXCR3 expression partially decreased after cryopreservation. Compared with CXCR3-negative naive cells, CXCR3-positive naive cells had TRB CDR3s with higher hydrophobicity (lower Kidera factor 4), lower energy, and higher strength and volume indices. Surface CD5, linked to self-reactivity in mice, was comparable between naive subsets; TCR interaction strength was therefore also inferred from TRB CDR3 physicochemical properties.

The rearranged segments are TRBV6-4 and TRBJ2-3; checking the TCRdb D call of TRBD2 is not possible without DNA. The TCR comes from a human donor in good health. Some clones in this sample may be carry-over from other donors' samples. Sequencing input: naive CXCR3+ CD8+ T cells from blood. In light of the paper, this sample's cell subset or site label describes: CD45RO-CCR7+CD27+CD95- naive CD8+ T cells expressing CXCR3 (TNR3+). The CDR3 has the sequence CARSDSSGGATDTQYF.